The source of this T cell receptor (beta chain) is a study of OX40 agonist ivuxolimab in advanced cancers. The germline V gene encodes CDR1 LNHDA and CDR2 SQIVND (reference sequence). The junction had 7 bases not matched to a gene; V was cut back by 7 bases and J by 3 bases. This CDR3 has 16 amino acids. This clone has a single count. Its target is unknown. Repertoires were generated with immunoSEQ multiplex PCR, while TCRdb's copy carries only in-frame clones and drops some. The sample shows tens of thousands of clones, over 80% of them seen only once. Findings and limits, study-wide: Averaging showed that CD8+ T cells had more expanded clones than CD4+ did. Doses of 0.1 to 3.0 mg/kg were accompanied by clonal expansion of CD4+ and CD8+ blood T cells by week 6.

The input for sequencing was CD4+ or CD8+ T cells sorted from blood, taken in a trial of the OX40 agonist ivuxolimab. V is TRBV19 and J is TRBJ1-6; TRBD1 aligns across 9 bases. This sequence originates from an adult with an advanced solid tumor such as melanoma, head and neck, liver or kidney cancer. The CDR3 DNA sequence: TGTGCCAGTAATTCCCCGGACAGGGGCTATAATTCACCCCTCCACTTT. Amino acid sequence: CASNSPDRGYNSPLHF.